These 18 T cell receptor beta chains were all obtained from the same sample, sequenced in a study of cytomegalovirus exposure and HLA in healthy donors. Profiling relied on immunoSEQ multiplex PCR, and the TCRdb table lists in-frame clones only, not all of them. The sample lists approximately 82,000 clones, around 94% occurring once. Sample: PBMCs. These receptors all come from a man younger than 35 in good health and CMV-seronegative.

The rearrangement links TRBV5-6 to TRBJ2-3; possibly TRBD2 for D (6 bases). V was shortened by 0 bases and J by 5 bases, with 7 bases between the two germline ends. The CDR3 contains 13 residues. Germline V gives CDR1 SGHDT, CDR2 YYEEEE. The CDR3 bases are TGTGCCAGCAGCTTGGAGGAGGGAGATACGCAGTATTTT. This encodes CASSLEEGDTQYF.

This clone appeared a few times. The rearrangement links TRBV25-1 to TRBJ1-4; a possible D gene is TRBD1 (6 bases). With 5 bases removed from V and 8 bases from J, the gap between germline ends came to 24 bases. This CDR3 is built from 17 residues. Germline assignment: CDR1 MGHDK and CDR2 SYGVNS. In nucleotides, the CDR3 is TGTGCCAGCAGTCGCGCCTGGAACAGGGCCGGGAAAGAAAAACTGTTTTTT. Protein sequence: CASSRAWNRAGKEKLFF.

The chain carries TRBV27 and TRBJ2-1; 13 bases are a match to TRBD2. Germline values: CDR1 MNHEY, CDR2 SMNVEV (reference sequence). The V segment lost 5 bases and the J segment 8 bases; nucleotides outside the gene matches: 21. The CDR3 sequence is 20 residues long. The DNA for the CDR3 is TGTGCCAGCAGTCCATACCAGATAGGACTAGCGGGAGATGTAAACGATGAGCAGTTCTTC. It yields the protein CASSPYQIGLAGDVNDEQFF.

This chain connects TRBV10-3 to TRBJ2-7; 12 nucleotides match TRBD2. CDR3 length equals 15 residues. Germline trimming cut 7 bases from V and 4 bases from J; bases unmatched to any gene: 8. Germline V gene sequence: CDR1 ENHRY, CDR2 SYGVKD. As DNA, the CDR3 is TGTGCCATCACCCCTAGCGGGAGGGGGGCGTACGAGCAGTACTTC. Protein sequence: CAITPSGRGAYEQYF.

The chain recombines TRBV5-1 with TRBJ2-7; D may be TRBD1 (6 bases). This CDR3 is 14 amino acids long. Germline V lookup: CDR1 SGHRS, CDR2 YFSETQ. V lost 4 bases, J lost 2 bases, and 13 bases lay in between. The CDR3, as DNA: TGCGCCAGCAGCCTAGACAGGTTAGCCTACGAGCAGTACTTC. It translates to CASSLDRLAYEQYF.

The gene calls are TRBV10-3 and TRBJ2-7; possible D gene TRBD2, 7 bases. This CDR3 has 14 residues. Germline-derived CDR1 and CDR2 are ENHRY and SYGVKD. Trimming removed 3 bases at V and 8 bases at J, with 17 bases between. This chain's CDR3 is CAISEQGGGPQQYF. CDR3 nucleotides: TGTGCCATCAGTGAACAGGGAGGGGGTCCCCAGCAGTACTTC.

This clone was recorded only once. The chain has TRBV7-2 and TRBJ2-1, with D uncertain. The CDR3 has 15 residues. Germline V lookup: CDR1 SGHTA, CDR2 FQGNSA. V was pared by 5 bases and J by 10 bases, with 21 bases between. The CDR3 nucleotides are TGTGCCAGCAGCCCGCACCCCGGGTCCCCGACCGAGCAGTTCTTC. Its translation: CASSPHPGSPTEQFF.

The DNA of the CDR3 is TGTGCCAGCAGCTTTGGGGGGAACAATGAGCAGTTCTTC. Amino acids: CASSFGGNNEQFF. The chain combines TRBV5-5 with TRBJ2-1; weak D call: TRBD2 (6 bases). This CDR3 contains 13 residues. CDR1 is SGHKS, CDR2 YYEKEE, per germline (reference sequence). V was shortened by 2 bases and J by 5 bases, with 8 bases between the two germline ends.

The chain links TRBV10-3 to TRBJ1-4; TRBD1 might be the D (5 bases). Deletions cut 11 bases from V and 4 bases from J, with 17 bases between. The CDR3 is 14 amino acids. Germline CDR1 is ENHRY and CDR2 is SYGVKD. CDR3 in DNA: TGTGCCTGCGGGACCGAAGAACTTAATGAAAAACTGTTTTTT. Translated, it gives CACGTEELNEKLFF.

V usage is TRBV7-2 and J usage is TRBJ2-7, with a tentative D call TRBD2 (7 bases). V was cut by 2 bases and J by 4 bases, with 18 bases left in between. Germline assignment: CDR1 SGHTA and CDR2 FQGNSA. This CDR3 contains 16 residues. CDR3 coding DNA: TGTGCCAGCAGCTTAACCGGGACAAGGGGACTATACGAGCAGTACTTC. Translation: CASSLTGTRGLYEQYF.

This clone occurred once. This sequence joins TRBV9 and TRBJ2-1; 10 nucleotides align to TRBD2. Per the germline V gene, CDR1 is SGDLS and CDR2 is YYNGEE. The CDR3 spans 15 residues. Unmatched junction bases numbered 6, after V lost 0 bases and J lost 9 bases. CDR3 nucleotides: TGTGCCAGCAGCGTAGGAGCGGGGGGGCTCTCTGAGCAGTTCTTC. This encodes CASSVGAGGLSEQFF.

About this clone: The junction differs from germline at one of its ends, possibly a read error. The chain couples TRBV13 to TRBJ1-4; TRBD1 agrees at 10 bases. Per the germline V gene, CDR1 is PRHDT and CDR2 is FYEKMQ (reference sequence). CDR3 length equals 18 residues. The CDR3 DNA reads as TGTGCCAGCAGCATAGGGCGGGACAGGGGAACAACTAATGAAAAACTGTTTTTT. This encodes CASSIGRDRGTTNEKLFF. Filled out from reference TRBV13 and TRBJ1-4, the complete variable domain reads AAGVIQSPRHLIKEKRETATLKCYPIPRHDTVYWYQQGPGQDPQFLISFYEKMQSDKGSIPDRFSAQQFSDYHSELNMSSLELGDSALYFCASSIGRDRGTTNEKLFFGSGTQLSVL.

The V gene is TRBV6-5, the J gene TRBJ1-2, with 8 bases aligning to TRBD1. Losses at the gene ends were 6 bases for V and 7 bases for J; bases not matched to a gene: 7. Germline V gene sequence: CDR1 MNHEY, CDR2 SVGAGI. The CDR3 totals 13 residues. The CDR3 nucleotides are TGTGCCAGCAGCCGAGGACAGGGACGTGGCTACACCTTC. Translated: CASSRGQGRGYTF.

This chain joins TRBV4-3 and TRBJ2-7; weak D call: TRBD1 (5 bases). The germline CDR1 and CDR2 sequences are LGHNA and YSLEER. V dropped 1 base and J dropped 3 bases, with 13 bases sitting between them. The CDR3 runs 15 residues. CDR3 loop: CASSQGTGWDYEQYF. Written as DNA, the CDR3 is TGCGCCAGCAGCCAAGGAACAGGCTGGGACTACGAGCAGTACTTC.

This clone was recorded once. V usage is TRBV30 and J usage is TRBJ2-7; possible D gene TRBD1, 6 bases. The V and J ends lost 5 bases and 5 bases respectively, with 19 bases between them. This CDR3 has 14 residues. The germline CDR1 and CDR2 sequences are GTSNPN and SVGIG (reference sequence). CDR3 in DNA: TGTGCCTGGCTTACACCGGGACACGGGGACGAGCAGTACTTC. Translating it yields CAWLTPGHGDEQYF. Looking up the rest from reference TRBV30 and TRBJ2-7 gives the full variable domain: SQTIHQWPATLVQPVGSPLSLECTVEGTSNPNLYWYRQAAGRGLQLLFYSVGIGQISSEVPQNLSASRPQDRQFILSSKKLLLSDSGFYLCAWLTPGHGDEQYFGPGTRLTVT.

The V call is TRBV7-2, the J call TRBJ2-7; D call uncertain. The CDR3 runs 14 residues. The V gene's germline CDR1 is SGHTA and CDR2 FQGNSA. Trimming shortened V by 2 bases and J by 2 bases, and 10 bases separated the two germline ends. The CDR3 is CASSLLSFPYEQYF. In DNA form, the CDR3 reads TGTGCCAGCAGCTTATTGAGCTTTCCCTACGAGCAGTACTTC.

The chain joins TRBV27 to TRBJ1-1; TRBD1 might be the D (6 bases). Germline V gene sequence: CDR1 MNHEY, CDR2 SMNVEV (reference sequence). V was trimmed by 1 base and J by 7 bases, leaving 13 bases between them. The CDR3 runs to 14 residues. The CDR3: CASSLFAGVREAFF. The CDR3 nucleotides read TGTGCCAGCAGTTTATTCGCAGGGGTGCGTGAAGCTTTCTTT.

The chain recombines TRBV27 with TRBJ1-4; tentatively, D is TRBD1 (6 bases). In germline, CDR1 is MNHEY, CDR2 SMNVEV (reference sequence). V dropped 6 bases and J dropped 0 bases, with 11 bases sitting between them. The CDR3 loop spans 15 amino acids. The CDR3 region is CASRQGTATNEKLFF. DNA for the CDR3: TGTGCCAGCAGACAGGGCACGGCAACTAATGAAAAACTGTTTTTT.